The 4 T cell receptor beta chains listed next were all sequenced from one sample in a study of response to subunit inactivated influenza vaccine. TCRdb reanalysed the RT-PCR reads using MiXCR and keeps one entry per CDR3 protein. There are about 530,000 distinct CDR3 sequences in the sample; 10% to 15% occur only once, and roughly 14% lies in the top ten. Sequencing used PBMCs from blood, obtained about 40 days after vaccination. The receptor source for this set is a man aged 45-65 years who received an inactivated influenza vaccine.

This clonotype has ten or more counts. CDR3 nucleotides: TGCAGCGTGGTACCGACAGACACCTCGAACACCGGGGAGCTGTTTTTT. Translating it yields CSVVPTDTSNTGELFF. The rearrangement uses TRBV29-1 and TRBJ2-2, with a possible D match to TRBD1 (5 bases). CDR1 and CDR2 (germline): SQVTM, ANQGSEA. The V and J ends lost 6 bases and 0 bases respectively, with 17 bases between them. The CDR3 totals 16 residues.

The chain has TRBV11-2 and TRBJ2-7, with 8 positions matching TRBD2. This CDR3 comprises 14 residues. The germline CDR1 and CDR2 sequences are SGHAT and FQNNGV. J lost 6 bases, V lost 1 base, and 5 bases had no gene match. The CDR3 sequence: CASSLVSREGEQYF. CDR3 nucleotide sequence: TGTGCCAGCAGCTTAGTAAGTCGGGAGGGCGAGCAGTACTTC.

The chain has TRBV18 and TRBJ2-2; D remains unclear. Germline V gene data show CDR1 as KGHSH and CDR2 as LQKENI. With 2 bases removed from V and 2 bases from J, the gap between germline ends came to 12 bases. This CDR3 has 16 residues. CDR3: CASSPIRGGNTGELFF. The CDR3 bases are TGTGCCAGCTCACCAATCCGAGGCGGCAACACCGGGGAGCTGTTTTTT.

This clonotype was detected many times. The chain couples TRBV5-5 to TRBJ2-1; 14 positions match TRBD2. CDR3 length: 16 residues. Germline V lookup: CDR1 SGHKS, CDR2 YYEKEE (reference sequence). Trimming removed 0 bases from V and 7 bases from J; junction bases left unmatched: 3. The CDR3 protein is CASSLGLAGGLNEQFF. The CDR3 DNA follows: TGTGCCAGCAGCTTGGGACTAGCGGGAGGGCTGAATGAGCAGTTCTTC.